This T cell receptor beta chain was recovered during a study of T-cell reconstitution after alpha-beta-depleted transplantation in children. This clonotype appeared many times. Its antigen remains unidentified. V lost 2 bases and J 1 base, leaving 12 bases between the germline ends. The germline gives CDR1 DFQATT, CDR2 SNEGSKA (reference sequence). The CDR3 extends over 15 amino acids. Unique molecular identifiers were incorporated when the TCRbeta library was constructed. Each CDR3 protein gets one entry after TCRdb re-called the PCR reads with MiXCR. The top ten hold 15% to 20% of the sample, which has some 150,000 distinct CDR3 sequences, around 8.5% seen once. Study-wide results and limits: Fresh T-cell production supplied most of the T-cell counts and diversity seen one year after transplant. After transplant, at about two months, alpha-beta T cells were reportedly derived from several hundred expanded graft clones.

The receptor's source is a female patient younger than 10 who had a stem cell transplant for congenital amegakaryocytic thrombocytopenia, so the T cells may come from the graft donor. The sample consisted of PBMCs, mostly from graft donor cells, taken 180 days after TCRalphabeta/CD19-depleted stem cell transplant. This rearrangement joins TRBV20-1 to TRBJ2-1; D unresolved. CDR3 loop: CSARYSLRSYNEQFF. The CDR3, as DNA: TGCAGTGCTAGATATAGTTTAAGATCCTACAATGAGCAGTTCTTC.